This is a list of T cell receptor beta chains from one sample in a study of blood T cell repertoires in COVID-19. Measured with immunoSEQ multiplex PCR; TCRdb has only the in-frame clones, and not every one. The table lists more than 200,000 clones, roughly 90% of them singletons. Source material: PBMCs or T cells enriched from blood (not recorded which). All receptors derive from a woman aged 25 to 39 who had recovered from COVID-19. Each CDR3 is given with its conserved first and last residue. D genes are given only for firm matches. Rows may omit the clone size; those that give it use once, few, many or a size class.

d_call: TRBD1; clone_size: -; j_call: TRBJ2-7; v_call: TRBV10-3; cdr3_nt: TGTGCCATAGGACAGGGTGTTGCCTACGAGCAGTACTTC; cdr3_aa: CAIGQGVAYEQYF
d_call: -; clone_size: -; j_call: TRBJ2-2; v_call: TRBV2; cdr3_nt: TGTGCCAGCAGTGAGCGGCCGAACACCGGGGAGCTGTTTTTT; cdr3_aa: CASSERPNTGELFF
d_call: TRBD2; clone_size: -; j_call: TRBJ2-1; v_call: TRBV4-1; cdr3_nt: TGCGCCAGCAGCCAAGAGGGACTAGCGGGAGTATACAATGAGCAGTTCTTC; cdr3_aa: CASSQEGLAGVYNEQFF
d_call: TRBD2; clone_size: -; j_call: TRBJ2-7; v_call: TRBV28; cdr3_nt: TGTGCCAGCAGTTTCTCGCCCCTAGCGGGCAGCTCCTACGAGCAGTACTTC; cdr3_aa: CASSFSPLAGSSYEQYF
d_call: -; clone_size: once; j_call: TRBJ1-1; v_call: TRBV30; cdr3_nt: TGTGCCTGGAGTCCCAGGGAAAGGACAGCTTTCTTT; cdr3_aa: CAWSPRERTAFF
d_call: TRBD1; clone_size: -; j_call: TRBJ1-3; v_call: TRBV28; cdr3_nt: TGTGCCAGCATTTCGGGACAGGTCTCTGGAAACACCATATATTTT; cdr3_aa: CASISGQVSGNTIYF
d_call: -; clone_size: -; j_call: TRBJ1-4; v_call: TRBV28; cdr3_nt: TGTGCCATTCGAGGGCTTGCAACTAATGAAAAACTGTTTTTT; cdr3_aa: CAIRGLATNEKLFF
d_call: -; clone_size: -; j_call: TRBJ1-1; v_call: TRBV11-1; cdr3_nt: TGTGCCAGCAGCCTTCCCGACACAGGAAACAGTTTCTTT; cdr3_aa: CASSLPDTGNSFF
d_call: TRBD1; clone_size: -; j_call: TRBJ1-5; v_call: TRBV19; cdr3_nt: TGTGCCAGTAGTATAGTGAGGGGGCAGGGCCGAATTAATCAGCCCCAGCATTTT; cdr3_aa: CASSIVRGQGRINQPQHF
d_call: -; clone_size: -; j_call: TRBJ1-1; v_call: TRBV6-2/TRBV6-3; cdr3_nt: TGTGCCAGCAGTTACACTCTGATGAACACTGAAGCTTTCTTT; cdr3_aa: CASSYTLMNTEAFF
d_call: TRBD2; clone_size: -; j_call: TRBJ2-3; v_call: TRBV4-3; cdr3_nt: TGCGCCAGCAGCCCCGGACTAGCGGGAGCGGCAGATACGCAGTATTTT; cdr3_aa: CASSPGLAGAADTQYF
d_call: -; clone_size: few; j_call: TRBJ1-3; v_call: TRBV30; cdr3_nt: TGTGCCTGGATCCCGGGGGCTGGAAACACCATATATTTT; cdr3_aa: CAWIPGAGNTIYF
d_call: -; clone_size: -; j_call: TRBJ2-1; v_call: TRBV7-2; cdr3_nt: TGTGCCAGCAGCATCAGCTGGAGCTCCTACAATGAGCAGTTCTTC; cdr3_aa: CASSISWSSYNEQFF